Described below is a single TCR beta chain sequence and its context. Measured with immunoSEQ multiplex PCR; TCRdb has only the in-frame clones, and not every one. The top ten hold around 7.9% of the sample, which has some 490,000 clones, roughly nine tenths seen once. The data originate from a study of blood T cell repertoires in COVID-19. Turning to the study itself: Sample material is recorded as cDNA or gDNA derived from T cells, B-cell-depleted T cells, or PBMCs.

Clinical histories supplied by participants themselves formed the basis of cohort assignment. The study counted Cohort 3 donors as recovered given two negative PCRs, clearance, or symptom resolution. Trimming shortened V by 5 bases and J by 2 bases, and 26 bases separated the two germline ends. Germline V gene sequence: CDR1 MNHNY, CDR2 SVGAGI (reference sequence). The CDR3 consists of 19 residues. The material sequenced was PBMCs or T cells enriched from blood (not recorded which). The sequence was collected from a woman between 55 and 75 years old who had recovered from COVID-19. The chain links TRBV6-6 to TRBJ2-3; possible D gene TRBD2, 5 bases. CDR3 sequence (DNA): TGTGCCAGCAGTCAAAGATGGACTCAACGGGCCGCTTTCACAGATACGCAGTATTTT. It encodes CASSQRWTQRAAFTDTQYF.